The entry below describes one TCR beta chain. Generated by immunoSEQ multiplex PCR, the TCRdb table keeps only in-frame clones and is missing some. The data contain approximately 12,000 clones, 70% to 85% of them singletons. This specimen belongs to a study of somatic mutations in cytotoxic T cells in rheumatoid arthritis. This receptor was identified in a man between 70 and 80 years old in good health. Sequencing was performed on CD8+ T cells sorted from blood.

DNA of the CDR3: TGTGCCAGCAGCTTATCCCCCCGGGACAGGGGTAGCGATGAGCAGTTCTTC. Encoded protein: CASSLSPRDRGSDEQFF. The J gene is TRBJ2-1, the V gene TRBV7-2; 10 nucleotides agree with TRBD1. Germline V gene lookup returns CDR1 SGHTA and CDR2 FQGNSA. V shed 2 bases, J shed 8 bases, and the junction held 12 bases outside the gene matches. CDR3 length equals 17 residues.